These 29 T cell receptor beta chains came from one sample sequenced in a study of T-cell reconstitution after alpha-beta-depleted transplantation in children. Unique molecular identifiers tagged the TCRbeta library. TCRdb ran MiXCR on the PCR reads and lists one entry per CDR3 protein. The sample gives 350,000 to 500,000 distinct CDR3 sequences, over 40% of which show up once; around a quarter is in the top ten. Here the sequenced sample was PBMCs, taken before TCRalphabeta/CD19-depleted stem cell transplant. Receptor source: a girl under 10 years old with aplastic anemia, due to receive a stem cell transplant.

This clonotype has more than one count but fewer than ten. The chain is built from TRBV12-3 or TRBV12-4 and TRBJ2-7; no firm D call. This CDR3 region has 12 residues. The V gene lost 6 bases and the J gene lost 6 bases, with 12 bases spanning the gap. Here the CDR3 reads CASRFMGSEQYF. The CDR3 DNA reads TGTGCCAGCAGATTCATGGGTAGCGAGCAGTACTTC.

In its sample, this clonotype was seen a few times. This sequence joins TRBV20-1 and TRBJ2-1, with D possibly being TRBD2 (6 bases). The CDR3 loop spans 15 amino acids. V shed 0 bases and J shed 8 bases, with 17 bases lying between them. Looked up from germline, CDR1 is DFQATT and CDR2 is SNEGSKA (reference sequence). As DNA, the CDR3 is TGCAGTGCTAGAGATGGGGCGGGATGGGGCGATGAGCAGTTCTTC. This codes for CSARDGAGWGDEQFF.

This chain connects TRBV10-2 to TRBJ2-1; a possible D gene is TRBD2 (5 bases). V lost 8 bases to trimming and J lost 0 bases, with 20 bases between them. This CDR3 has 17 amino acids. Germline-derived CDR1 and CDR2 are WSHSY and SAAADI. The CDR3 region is CASSQAPGESSYNEQFF. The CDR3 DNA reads TGCGCCAGCTCTCAAGCTCCCGGGGAAAGCTCCTACAATGAGCAGTTCTTC.

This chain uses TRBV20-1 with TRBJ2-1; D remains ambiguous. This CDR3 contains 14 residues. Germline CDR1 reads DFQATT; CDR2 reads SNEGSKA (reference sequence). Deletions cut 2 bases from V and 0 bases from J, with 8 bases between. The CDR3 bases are TGCAGTGCTAGACGAGCGAGCTCCTACAATGAGCAGTTCTTC. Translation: CSARRASSYNEQFF.

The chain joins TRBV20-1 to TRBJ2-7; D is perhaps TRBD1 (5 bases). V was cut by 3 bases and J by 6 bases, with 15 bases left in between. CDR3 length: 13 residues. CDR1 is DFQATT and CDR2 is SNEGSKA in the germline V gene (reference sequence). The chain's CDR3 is CSARGLRGVEQYF. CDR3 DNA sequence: TGCAGTGCTAGGGGGCTCCGCGGCGTCGAGCAGTACTTC.

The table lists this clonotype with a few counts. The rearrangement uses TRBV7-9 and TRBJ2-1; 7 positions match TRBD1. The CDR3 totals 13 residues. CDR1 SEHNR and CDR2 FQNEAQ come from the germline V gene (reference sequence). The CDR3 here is CAAGDSLYNEQFF. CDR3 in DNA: TGTGCGGCAGGGGACAGCCTCTACAATGAGCAGTTCTTC. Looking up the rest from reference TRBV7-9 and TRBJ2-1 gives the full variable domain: DTGVSQNPRHKITKRGQNVTFRCDPISEHNRLYWYRQTLGQGPEFLTYFQNEAQLEKSRLLSDRFSAERPKGSFSTLEIQRTEQGDSAMYLCAAGDSLYNEQFFGPGTRLTVL.

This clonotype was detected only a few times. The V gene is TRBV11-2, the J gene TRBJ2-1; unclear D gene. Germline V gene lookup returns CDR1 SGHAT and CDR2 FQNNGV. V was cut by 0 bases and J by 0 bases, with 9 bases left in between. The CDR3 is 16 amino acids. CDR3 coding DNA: TGTGCCAGCAGCTTAGAATTCCCCCTCTCCTACAATGAGCAGTTCTTC. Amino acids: CASSLEFPLSYNEQFF.

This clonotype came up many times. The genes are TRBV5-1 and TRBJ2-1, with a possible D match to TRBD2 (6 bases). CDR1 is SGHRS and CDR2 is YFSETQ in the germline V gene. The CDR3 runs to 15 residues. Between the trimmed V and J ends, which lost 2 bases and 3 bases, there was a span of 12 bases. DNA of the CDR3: TGCGCCAGCAGCTTTGGCGGGATTGTCTACAATGAGCAGTTCTTC. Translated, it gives CASSFGGIVYNEQFF. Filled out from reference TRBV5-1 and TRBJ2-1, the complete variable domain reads KAGVTQTPRYLIKTRGQQVTLSCSPISGHRSVSWYQQTPGQGLQFLFEYFSETQRNKGNFPGRFSGRQFSNSRSEMNVSTLELGDSALYLCASSFGGIVYNEQFFGPGTRLTVL.

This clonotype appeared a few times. The CDR3 sequence: CASSSWTSGSYNEQFF. The DNA for the CDR3 is TGTGCCAGCAGCTCGTGGACTAGCGGAAGCTACAATGAGCAGTTCTTC. This chain connects TRBV7-9 to TRBJ2-1; TRBD2 matches 10 bases. CDR3 length equals 16 residues. V shed 4 bases and J 3 bases; nucleotides not matched to a gene: 6. Germline V CDR1 and CDR2: SEHNR, FQNEAQ (reference sequence).

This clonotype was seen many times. CDR3 amino acids: CSVECKRDAYYNEQFF. DNA of the CDR3: TGCAGCGTTGAATGTAAACGGGACGCTTACTACAATGAGCAGTTCTTC. The chain couples TRBV29-1 to TRBJ2-1; D is tentatively TRBD1 or TRBD2 (5 bases each). Germline CDR1 is SQVTM and CDR2 is ANQGSEA. This CDR3 region has 16 residues. V was clipped by 2 bases and J by 3 bases, with 17 bases between them.

CDR3 sequence reads: CASSSSGQSNTDTQYF. For the CDR3, the DNA is TGTGCCAGCAGTTCCTCGGGACAGAGTAACACAGATACGCAGTATTTT. The chain recombines TRBV12-3 or TRBV12-4 with TRBJ2-3; the match to TRBD1 covers 7 bases. Trimming at V came to 4 bases and at J to 2 bases, leaving 9 bases not matched to a gene. The CDR3 covers 16 residues.

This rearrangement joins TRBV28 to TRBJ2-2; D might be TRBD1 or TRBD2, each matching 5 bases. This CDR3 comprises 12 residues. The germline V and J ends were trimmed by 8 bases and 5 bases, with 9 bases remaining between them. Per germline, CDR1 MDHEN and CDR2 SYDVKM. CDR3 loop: CASGTFTGELFF. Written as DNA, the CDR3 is TGTGCCAGCGGGACGTTTACCGGGGAGCTGTTTTTT.

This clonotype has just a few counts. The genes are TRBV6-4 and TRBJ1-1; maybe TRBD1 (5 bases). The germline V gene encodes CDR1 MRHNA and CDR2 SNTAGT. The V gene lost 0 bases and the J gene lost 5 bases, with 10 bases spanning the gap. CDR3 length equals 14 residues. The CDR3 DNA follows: TGTGCCAGCAGTGACTCGTGGGGGGGGACTGAAGCTTTCTTT. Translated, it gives CASSDSWGGTEAFF.

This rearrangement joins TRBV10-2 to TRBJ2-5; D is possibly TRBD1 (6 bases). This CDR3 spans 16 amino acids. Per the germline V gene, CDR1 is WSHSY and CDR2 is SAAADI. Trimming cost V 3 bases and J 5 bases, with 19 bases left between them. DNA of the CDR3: TGCGCCAGCAGTGATCCCCACAGGGCCCAAACGGAGACCCAGTACTTC. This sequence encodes CASSDPHRAQTETQYF.

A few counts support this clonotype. The CDR3 is CASSLGALSYEQYF. The CDR3 DNA follows: TGCGCCAGCAGCTTGGGGGCACTCTCCTACGAGCAGTACTTC. The rearrangement links TRBV5-1 to TRBJ2-7; D remains unclear. CDR1 and CDR2 (germline): SGHRS, YFSETQ. CDR3 size: 14 residues. V lost 0 bases to trimming and J lost 0 bases, with 7 bases between them.

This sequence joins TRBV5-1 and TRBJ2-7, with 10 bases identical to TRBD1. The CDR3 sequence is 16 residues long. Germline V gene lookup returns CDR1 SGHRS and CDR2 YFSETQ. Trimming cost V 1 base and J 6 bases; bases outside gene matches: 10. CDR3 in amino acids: CASSLHAIGQGVEQYF. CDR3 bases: TGCGCCAGCAGCTTGCACGCAATCGGACAGGGGGTCGAGCAGTACTTC.

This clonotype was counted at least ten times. In nucleotides, the CDR3 is TGCAGTGCTACCCCTTTTGGGGGGGCTACCTATGGCTACACCTTC. Its translation: CSATPFGGATYGYTF. This chain joins TRBV20-1 and TRBJ1-2; a possible D gene is TRBD1 (6 bases). Germline CDR1 is DFQATT and CDR2 is SNEGSKA (reference sequence). The length of the CDR3 is 15 residues. V lost 4 bases to trimming and J lost 4 bases, with 19 bases between them.

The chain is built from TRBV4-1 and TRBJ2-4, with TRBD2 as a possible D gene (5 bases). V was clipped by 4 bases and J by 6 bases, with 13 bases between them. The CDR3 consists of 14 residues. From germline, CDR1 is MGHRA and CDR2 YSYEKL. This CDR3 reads CASSLTPLANIQYF. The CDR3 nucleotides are TGCGCCAGCAGCCTGACCCCCCTAGCAAACATTCAGTACTTC.

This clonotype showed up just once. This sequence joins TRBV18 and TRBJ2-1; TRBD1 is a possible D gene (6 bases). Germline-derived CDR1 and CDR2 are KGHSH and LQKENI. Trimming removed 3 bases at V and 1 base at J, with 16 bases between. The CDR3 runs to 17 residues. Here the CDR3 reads CASSPERGLTSYNEQFF. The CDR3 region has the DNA TGTGCCAGCTCACCGGAAAGGGGGTTAACATCCTACAATGAGCAGTTCTTC. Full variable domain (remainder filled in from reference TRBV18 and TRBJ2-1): NAGVMQNPRHLVRRRGQEARLRCSPMKGHSHVYWYRQLPEEGLKFMVYLQKENIIDESGMPKERFSAEFPKEGPSILRIQQVVRGDSAAYFCASSPERGLTSYNEQFFGPGTRLTVL.

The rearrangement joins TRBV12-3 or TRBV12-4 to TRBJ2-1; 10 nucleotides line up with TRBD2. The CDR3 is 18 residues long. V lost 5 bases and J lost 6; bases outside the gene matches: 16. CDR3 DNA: TGTGCCAGCAGTCAACGCGTGGGCGGACTAGCGGTTTTCAATGAGCAGTTCTTC. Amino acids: CASSQRVGGLAVFNEQFF.

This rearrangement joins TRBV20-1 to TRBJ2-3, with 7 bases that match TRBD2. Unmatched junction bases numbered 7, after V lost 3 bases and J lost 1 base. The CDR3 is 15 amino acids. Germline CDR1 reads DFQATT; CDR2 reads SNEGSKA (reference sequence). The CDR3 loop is CSASSRGGGTDTQYF. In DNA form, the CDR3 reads TGCAGTGCTAGTTCTCGGGGAGGGGGCACAGATACGCAGTATTTT.

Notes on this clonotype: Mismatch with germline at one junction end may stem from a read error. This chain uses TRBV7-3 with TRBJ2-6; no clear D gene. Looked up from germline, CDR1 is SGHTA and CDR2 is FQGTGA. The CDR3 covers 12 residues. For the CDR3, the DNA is TGTGCCAGCCTTGATCCGGCCAACGTCCGGACTTTC. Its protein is CASLDPANVRTF.

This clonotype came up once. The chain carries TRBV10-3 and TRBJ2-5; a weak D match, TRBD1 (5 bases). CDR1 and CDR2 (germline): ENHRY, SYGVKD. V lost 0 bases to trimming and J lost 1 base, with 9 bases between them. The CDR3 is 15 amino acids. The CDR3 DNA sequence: TGTGCCATCAGTGAGTCGGGGCGCATCCAAGAGACCCAGTACTTC. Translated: CAISESGRIQETQYF.

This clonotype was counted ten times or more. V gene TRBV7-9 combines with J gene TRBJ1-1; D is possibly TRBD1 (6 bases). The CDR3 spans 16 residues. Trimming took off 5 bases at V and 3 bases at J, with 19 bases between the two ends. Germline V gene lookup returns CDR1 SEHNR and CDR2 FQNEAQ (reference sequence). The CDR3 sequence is CASSPSRGPYYTEAFF. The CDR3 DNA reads TGTGCCAGCAGCCCGTCCCGGGGGCCTTATTACACTGAAGCTTTCTTT. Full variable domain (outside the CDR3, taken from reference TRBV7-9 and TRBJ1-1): DTGVSQNPRHKITKRGQNVTFRCDPISEHNRLYWYRQTLGQGPEFLTYFQNEAQLEKSRLLSDRFSAERPKGSFSTLEIQRTEQGDSAMYLCASSPSRGPYYTEAFFGQGTRLTVV.

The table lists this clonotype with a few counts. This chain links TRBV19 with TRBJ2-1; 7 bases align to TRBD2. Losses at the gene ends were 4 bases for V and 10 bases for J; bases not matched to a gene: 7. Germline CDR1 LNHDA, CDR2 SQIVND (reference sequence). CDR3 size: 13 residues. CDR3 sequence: CASSNPNGREQFF. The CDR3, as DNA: TGTGCCAGTAGTAATCCGAACGGGAGGGAGCAGTTCTTC.

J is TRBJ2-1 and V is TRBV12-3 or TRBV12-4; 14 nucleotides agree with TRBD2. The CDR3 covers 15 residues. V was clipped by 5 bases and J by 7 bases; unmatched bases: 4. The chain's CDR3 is CASSRRLAGGNEQFF. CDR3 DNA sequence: TGTGCCAGCAGTCGAAGACTAGCGGGGGGGAATGAGCAGTTCTTC.

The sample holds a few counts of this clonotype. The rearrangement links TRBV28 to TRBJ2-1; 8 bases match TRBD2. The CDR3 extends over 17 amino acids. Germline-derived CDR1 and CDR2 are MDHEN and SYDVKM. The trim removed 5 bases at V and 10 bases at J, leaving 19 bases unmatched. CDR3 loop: CASSPLAGLRGGPEQFF. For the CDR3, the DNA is TGTGCCAGCAGTCCCTTAGCGGGATTAAGGGGGGGTCCGGAGCAGTTCTTC. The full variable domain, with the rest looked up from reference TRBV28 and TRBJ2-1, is DVKVTQSSRYLVKRTGEKVFLECVQDMDHENMFWYRQDPGLGLRLIYFSYDVKMKEKGDIPEGYSVSREKKERFSLILESASTNQTSMYLCASSPLAGLRGGPEQFFGPGTRLTVL.

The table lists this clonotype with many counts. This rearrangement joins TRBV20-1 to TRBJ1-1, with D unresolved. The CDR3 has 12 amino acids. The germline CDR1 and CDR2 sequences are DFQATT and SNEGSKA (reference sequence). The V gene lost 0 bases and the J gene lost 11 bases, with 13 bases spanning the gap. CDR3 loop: CSARDPGSRAFF. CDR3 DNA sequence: TGCAGTGCTAGAGATCCCGGTTCTCGGGCTTTCTTT.

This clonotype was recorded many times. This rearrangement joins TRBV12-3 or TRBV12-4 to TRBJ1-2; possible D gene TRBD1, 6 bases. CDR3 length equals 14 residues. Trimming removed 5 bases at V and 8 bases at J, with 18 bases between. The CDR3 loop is CASSPNTGIMGYTF. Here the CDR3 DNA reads TGTGCCAGCAGTCCCAACACAGGGATAATGGGCTACACCTTC.